These T cell receptor beta chains were read from a single sample in a study of radiation and T cells in renal cell carcinoma. Generated by immunoSEQ multiplex PCR, the TCRdb table keeps only in-frame clones and is missing some. The sample consists of some 72,000 clones, about 81% of them appearing once. Sequences were derived from blood, sampled from a patient whose treatment included radiotherapy and nephrectomy. These TCRs come from a man aged 60-69 years with renal cell carcinoma. CDR3s include the opening cysteine and the closing phenylalanine or tryptophan. The D gene is left open where the match is weak. Clone size is not always given. Where it is, it says once, few, many or a class for expanded clones.

d_gene,abundance,v_gene,j_gene,CDR3aa,CDR3nt
.,.,TRBV9,TRBJ1-6,CASSVNTGRNSPLHF,TGTGCCAGCAGCGTCAACACAGGGAGAAATTCACCCCTCCACTTT
.,.,TRBV5-6,TRBJ1-2,CASSPTRLSGYTF,TGTGCCAGCAGCCCGACACGGCTCAGCGGCTACACCTTC
TRBD2,.,TRBV6-6,TRBJ2-7,CASTPGTTRYEQYF,TGTGCCAGCACCCCAGGGACTACCCGCTACGAGCAGTACTTC
.,.,TRBV6-6,TRBJ2-2,CASSLSGTVNTGELFF,TGTGCCAGCAGCCTATCCGGGACGGTGAACACCGGGGAGCTGTTTTTT
.,.,TRBV19,TRBJ2-7,CASSSGRARLYF,TGTGCCAGTAGTAGCGGACGCGCCAGGCTGTACTTC
TRBD1,few,TRBV19,TRBJ1-4,CASSSTSIGQANEKLFF,TGTGCCAGTAGTTCAACCTCGATCGGACAGGCTAATGAAAAACTGTTTTTT
.,few,TRBV6-1,TRBJ2-1,CASKYRASSYNEQFF,TGTGCCAGCAAATACAGGGCCAGCTCCTACAATGAGCAGTTCTTC
TRBD2,.,TRBV27,TRBJ2-2,CASSSPRGLGGSSPGELFF,TGTGCCAGCAGTTCCCCACGTGGGCTAGGCGGGAGTAGCCCCGGGGAGCTGTTTTTT
.,.,TRBV7-2,TRBJ1-4,CASSSRGDGTEKLFF,TGTGCCAGCAGCTCACGGGGGGACGGAACCGAAAAACTGTTTTTT
TRBD1,.,TRBV10-2,TRBJ1-5,CASSDSWQGAGQPQHF,TGCGCCAGCAGTGATTCCTGGCAGGGGGCTGGTCAGCCCCAGCATTTT
.,few,TRBV19,TRBJ2-2,CASSIGGQYTGELFF,TGTGCCAGTAGTATAGGGGGACAATACACCGGGGAGCTGTTTTTT
.,few,TRBV10-3,TRBJ1-1,CAISVAGDMNTEAFF,TGTGCCATCAGTGTGGCAGGGGACATGAACACTGAAGCTTTCTTT
TRBD2,few,TRBV9,TRBJ2-1,CASSVGGTSGAIEQFF,TGTGCCAGCAGCGTAGGGGGGACTAGCGGGGCAATTGAGCAGTTCTTC
.,once,TRBV21-1,TRBJ2-3,CASSPGLAGVTDTQYF,TGTGCCAGCAGTCCCGGACTAGCGGGAGTCACAGATACGCAGTATTTT
.,.,TRBV18,TRBJ2-7,CASSPSQDSYRYEQYF,TGTGCCAGCTCACCTTCACAGGATTCTTATAGGTACGAGCAGTACTTC
.,.,TRBV27,TRBJ1-5,CASSLSQHSNQPQHF,TGTGCCAGCAGTTTGTCACAGCATAGCAATCAGCCCCAGCATTTT
.,.,TRBV28,TRBJ1-1,CASSFLGVAMNTEAFF,TGTGCCAGCAGTTTCCTGGGTGTCGCCATGAACACTGAAGCTTTCTTT
TRBD2,.,TRBV6-5,TRBJ2-7,CASSRASGAYEQYF,TGTGCCAGCAGTAGGGCTAGCGGGGCTTACGAGCAGTACTTC
TRBD2,.,TRBV5-1,TRBJ2-3,CASSLARLAGAEAQYF,TGCGCCAGCAGCTTGGCGCGTCTAGCGGGAGCCGAGGCGCAGTATTTT
.,.,TRBV30,TRBJ1-3,CAWRLRAGNTIYF,TGTGCCTGGAGACTCAGGGCTGGAAACACCATATATTTT
.,.,TRBV28,TRBJ2-4,CGCKAKNIQYF,TGTGGATGCAAAGCCAAAAACATTCAGTACTTC
.,.,TRBV7-9,TRBJ2-1,CASSPPRERYNEQFF,TGTGCCAGCAGCCCCCCCAGGGAGCGGTACAATGAGCAGTTCTTC
.,.,TRBV11-2,TRBJ2-7,CASSLAGWFRGDEQYF,TGTGCCAGCAGCTTAGCGGGTTGGTTTCGGGGTGATGAGCAGTACTTC
.,.,TRBV5-4,TRBJ2-3,CASSLPKEDTQYF,TGTGCCAGCAGCTTGCCTAAAGAAGATACGCAGTATTTT